The next 32 T cell receptor beta chains were all read from a single sample in a study of blood T cells in healthy people across ages. Using a J-beta primer mix together with a sample-barcoded 5' primer, a second PCR was run for about 6 to 12 cycles. TCRdb recomputed calls from the 5' RACE reads with MiXCR, one row per CDR3 protein. The table has around 940,000 distinct CDR3 sequences, roughly 51% seen once. Input material: blood. The source of these receptors is a woman in her sixties or seventies in good health.

The chain combines TRBV20-1 with TRBJ1-5; TRBD1 matches 9 bases. With V trimmed by 5 bases and J by 8 bases, 10 bases remained unmatched. Germline loops: CDR1 DFQATT, CDR2 SNEGSKA (reference sequence). CDR3 size: 14 residues. This CDR3 is CSAGGTGNFKPQHF. DNA of the CDR3: TGCAGTGCTGGCGGGACAGGGAATTTCAAGCCCCAGCATTTT.

A few counts support this clonotype. The CDR3 reads CAISVPGAYEQYF. The CDR3 DNA follows: TGTGCCATCAGTGTTCCTGGGGCCTACGAGCAGTACTTC. The V call is TRBV10-3, the J call TRBJ2-7; no clear D gene. Germline lookup yields CDR1 ENHRY and CDR2 SYGVKD. The CDR3 sequence is 13 residues long. With 4 bases removed from V and 2 bases from J, the gap between germline ends came to 9 bases.

This clonotype has only a few counts. As DNA, the CDR3 is TGCGCCAGCAGCCAGAGCGGGAGGGACTACGAGCAGTACTTC. This translates into CASSQSGRDYEQYF. J is TRBJ2-7 and V is TRBV4-1; the match to TRBD2 covers 10 bases. Germline CDR1 is MGHRA and CDR2 is YSYEKL. The J segment lost 3 bases and the V segment lost 3 bases, leaving 2 bases of the junction unmatched. The CDR3 has 14 residues.

This chain connects TRBV20-1 to TRBJ2-7, with 7 bases lining up with TRBD2. Per the germline V gene, CDR1 is DFQATT and CDR2 is SNEGSKA (reference sequence). V gave up 0 bases and J gave up 6 bases; unmatched junction bases: 11. This CDR3 has 15 amino acids. In nucleotides, the CDR3 is TGCAGTGCTAGAGATAGGGCTAGCGGTTCCCGCGAGCAGTACTTC. It yields the protein CSARDRASGSREQYF.

This clonotype was recorded a few times. V and J are TRBV7-9 and TRBJ2-7; 7 positions match TRBD2. The ends lost 3 bases at V and 6 bases at J; junction bases unmatched: 5. The CDR3 loop spans 13 amino acids. Germline V lookup: CDR1 SEHNR, CDR2 FQNEAQ (reference sequence). The CDR3 sequence is CASSFIAGIEQYF. The CDR3 coding sequence is TGTGCCAGCAGCTTCATAGCGGGTATCGAGCAGTACTTC.

This clonotype turned up a few times. The chain joins TRBV27 to TRBJ1-6; D gene ambiguous. CDR1 and CDR2 from the germline V gene are MNHEY and SMNVEV (reference sequence). V shed 6 bases and J shed 7 bases, with 13 bases lying between them. The CDR3 spans 14 residues. The CDR3 coding sequence is TGTGCCAGCAGAGGAAGCAATACCAATTCACCCCTCCACTTT. The encoded protein is CASRGSNTNSPLHF.

The CDR3 loop is CSVWRNTEAFF. CDR3 in DNA: TGCAGCGTTTGGAGGAACACTGAAGCTTTCTTT. V usage is TRBV29-1 and J usage is TRBJ1-1, with unresolved D. V was pared by 5 bases and J by 1 base, with 5 bases between. Germline CDR1 and CDR2: SQVTM and ANQGSEA. This CDR3 is built from 11 residues. Drawing the rest from reference TRBV29-1 and TRBJ1-1, the complete variable domain is SAVISQKPSRDICQRGTSLTIQCQVDSQVTMMFWYRQQPGQSLTLIATANQGSEATYESGFVIDKFPISRPNLTFSTLTVSNMSPEDSSIYLCSVWRNTEAFFGQGTRLTVV.

Comments on this clonotype: A much larger clone differs by one base, so this may be a read error. The chain recombines TRBV25-1 with TRBJ2-1; TRBD2 is a possible D gene (7 bases). The CDR3 covers 16 residues. V dropped 4 bases and J dropped 13 bases, with 26 bases sitting between them. Germline CDR1 is MGHDK and CDR2 is SYGVNS. Here the CDR3 reads CASSGFRGASKETQFF. CDR3 sequence (DNA): TGTGCCAGCAGTGGGTTTCGGGGGGCTTCGAAAGAGACCCAGTTCTTC. Full variable domain (remainder filled in from reference TRBV25-1 and TRBJ2-1): EADIYQTPRYLVIGTGKKITLECSQTMGHDKMYWYQQDPGMELHLIHYSYGVNSTEKGDLSSESTVSRIRTEHFPLTLESARPSHTSQYLCASSGFRGASKETQFFGPGTRLTVL.

CDR3 residues: CSARGLAGVGYNEQFF. CDR3 nucleotide sequence: TGCAGTGCTAGAGGGCTAGCGGGAGTCGGTTACAATGAGCAGTTCTTC. This chain links TRBV20-1 with TRBJ2-1, with 10 positions matching TRBD2. The CDR3 covers 16 residues. Looked up from germline, CDR1 is DFQATT and CDR2 is SNEGSKA (reference sequence). V shed 1 base, J shed 4 bases, and the junction held 7 bases outside the gene matches.

The table lists this clonotype with a few counts. V usage is TRBV11-2 and J usage is TRBJ2-3; D is unclear. The germline V gene has CDR1 SGHAT and CDR2 FQNNGV. The CDR3 has 13 amino acids. Trimming removed 3 bases from V and 6 bases from J, with 10 bases in between. The CDR3 reads CASSLTESDTQYF. In nucleotides, the CDR3 is TGTGCCAGCAGCTTGACGGAGTCGGATACGCAGTATTTT.

This clonotype was observed a handful of times. The chain carries TRBV5-1 and TRBJ2-7; perhaps TRBD2 as D (6 bases). Trimming removed 1 base from V and 4 bases from J, with 15 bases in between. The CDR3 has 15 amino acids. The germline gives CDR1 SGHRS, CDR2 YFSETQ. CDR3 in amino acids: CASSLNTGVLYEQYF. The CDR3, as DNA: TGCGCCAGCAGCTTGAATACGGGGGTTCTATACGAGCAGTACTTC.

The chain couples TRBV18 to TRBJ2-5, with D possibly matching TRBD1 (6 bases). CDR1 and CDR2 from the germline V gene are KGHSH and LQKENI. V was pared by 2 bases and J by 5 bases, with 12 bases between. This CDR3 spans 14 amino acids. In nucleotides, the CDR3 is TGTGCCAGCTCACCATTGGACAGTGGCGAGACCCAGTACTTC. It translates to CASSPLDSGETQYF.

The chain is built from TRBV18 and TRBJ2-5; tentative D call: TRBD1 (6 bases). Per germline, CDR1 KGHSH and CDR2 LQKENI. V was shortened by 0 bases and J by 11 bases, with 25 bases between the two germline ends. CDR3 length: 17 amino acids. The chain's CDR3 is CASSPPKGVDGLAEQYF. Here the CDR3 DNA reads TGTGCCAGCTCACCACCAAAGGGGGTCGACGGACTGGCGGAGCAGTACTTC.

The table lists this clonotype with a few counts. The chain employs TRBV27 and TRBJ2-3; TRBD2 agrees at 8 bases. The trim removed 1 base at V and 1 base at J, leaving 1 base unmatched. CDR1 is MNHEY, CDR2 SMNVEV, per germline (reference sequence). The CDR3 length is 15 residues. CDR3 sequence (DNA): TGTGCCAGCAGTTTATGGCGGGAGGGCACAGATACGCAGTATTTT. Translated, it gives CASSLWREGTDTQYF.

The chain has TRBV5-8 and TRBJ1-1, with D tentatively TRBD1 (6 bases). V lost 1 base and J 5 bases, leaving 15 bases between the germline ends. The CDR3 is 15 residues long. The germline gives CDR1 SGHTS, CDR2 YDEGEE. The CDR3 nucleotides are TGTGCCAGCAGCTTGCCTGGCCAGGGGCGAACTGAAGCTTTCTTT. Amino acid sequence: CASSLPGQGRTEAFF.

The chain combines TRBV6-1 with TRBJ1-3, with 8 bases aligning to TRBD1. The germline V gene encodes CDR1 MNHNS and CDR2 SASEGT. The CDR3 covers 18 residues. Trimming cost V 7 bases and J 0 bases; bases outside gene matches: 14. The CDR3 sequence is CASTSDRDSRISGNTIYF. The CDR3 coding sequence is TGTGCCAGCACGTCGGACAGGGACAGCCGAATCTCTGGAAACACCATATATTTT.

This chain joins TRBV10-3 and TRBJ2-4; 8 positions match TRBD1. The tail of the sequence fits TRBJ2-7 better, so the J call may be wrong. The CDR3 covers 13 residues. CDR1 is ENHRY and CDR2 is SYGVKD in the germline V gene. The CDR3 coding sequence is TGTGCCATCAGTCGGGGACAGGAATACGAGCAGTACTTC. It is translated as CAISRGQEYEQYF.

The genes are TRBV7-2 and TRBJ2-7; D tentatively reads TRBD1 or TRBD2 (5 bases each). This CDR3 has 17 residues. The V end was cut by 5 bases, the J end by 2 bases, with 22 bases between. Germline V gene sequence: CDR1 SGHTA, CDR2 FQGNSA. The DNA of the CDR3 is TGTGCCAGCAGCCCCCGGGGCAGGGCACGTCCCCCCTACGAGCAGTACTTC. This encodes CASSPRGRARPPYEQYF.

The chain combines TRBV5-1 with TRBJ2-5; 7 bases are shared with TRBD2. The trim removed 2 bases at V and 5 bases at J, leaving 9 bases unmatched. Germline loops: CDR1 SGHRS, CDR2 YFSETQ. This CDR3 region has 15 residues. CDR3 protein: CASSLLGGRGETQYF. The CDR3 nucleotides read TGCGCCAGCAGCTTATTGGGCGGGAGAGGCGAGACCCAGTACTTC.

This chain links TRBV24-1 with TRBJ2-5; 9 positions agree with TRBD2. CDR3 size: 18 residues. Germline CDR1 and CDR2: KGHDR and SFDVKD. The J segment lost 4 bases and the V segment lost 7 bases, leaving 18 bases of the junction unmatched. The CDR3 DNA reads TGTGCCACCAGGGACACGAGGACTAGCGTGGAATTGGGAGAGACCCAGTACTTC. Encoded protein: CATRDTRTSVELGETQYF.

This sequence joins TRBV7-8 and TRBJ2-5; D may be TRBD2 (6 bases). Germline CDR1 is SGHVS and CDR2 is FQNEAQ. The CDR3 runs to 17 residues. Trimming took off 5 bases at V and 0 bases at J, with 19 bases between the two ends. The CDR3 DNA sequence: TGTGCCAGCAGCCGTAAAGGGTGGACTACCAACCAAGAGACCCAGTACTTC. It specifies CASSRKGWTTNQETQYF.

This clonotype was detected only a few times. The V call is TRBV7-9, the J call TRBJ2-5; 12 bases fit TRBD1. Germline loops: CDR1 SEHNR, CDR2 FQNEAQ (reference sequence). V shed 3 bases and J 3 bases; nucleotides not matched to a gene: 2. The CDR3 has 15 residues. CDR3: CASSFGTGGKETQYF. The CDR3 bases are TGTGCCAGCAGCTTTGGGACAGGGGGCAAAGAGACCCAGTACTTC.

This chain uses TRBV6-2 or TRBV6-3 with TRBJ2-1; 12 positions agree with TRBD2. Germline V gene sequence: CDR1 MNHEY, CDR2 SVGEGT. The CDR3 sequence is 19 residues long. V gave up 2 bases and J gave up 0 bases; unmatched junction bases: 8. The CDR3 spells CASSYPGLAGLVSYNEQFF. As DNA, the CDR3 is TGTGCCAGCAGTTACCCCGGACTAGCGGGACTTGTCTCCTACAATGAGCAGTTCTTC.

This clonotype appeared once. This sequence joins TRBV2 and TRBJ2-5; TRBD2 matches at 7 bases. Germline V gene lookup returns CDR1 SNHLY and CDR2 FYNNEI. Trimming took 7 bases from V and 3 from J; bases not matched to a gene: 5. The CDR3 sequence is 13 residues long. Here the CDR3 DNA reads TGTGCCAGCATCCTCCGGGGGGAAGAGACCCAGTACTTC. Protein: CASILRGEETQYF.

V usage is TRBV18 and J usage is TRBJ2-5, with D tentatively TRBD1 (5 bases). The assigned J gene may be wrong: the sequence end matches TRBJ2-7 better. The CDR3 is 14 amino acids. From germline, CDR1 is KGHSH and CDR2 LQKENI. CDR3 sequence (DNA): TGTGCCAGCTCACCTATAAATCAGGGTTACGAGCAGTACTTC. Its translation: CASSPINQGYEQYF.

This chain links TRBV6-6 with TRBJ2-7, with 7 bases matching TRBD2. This CDR3 comprises 14 residues. The germline V gene has CDR1 MNHNY and CDR2 SVGAGI (reference sequence). The J segment lost 4 bases and the V segment lost 4 bases, leaving 7 bases of the junction unmatched. This CDR3 is CASSSGGTRYEQYF. DNA for the CDR3: TGTGCCAGCAGTTCGGGGGGTACGAGATACGAGCAGTACTTC.

This clonotype was found a few times. The rearrangement links TRBV20-1 to TRBJ2-7; TRBD2 aligns across 9 bases. With V trimmed by 0 bases and J by 5 bases, 8 bases remained unmatched. CDR3 size: 15 residues. Germline assignment: CDR1 DFQATT and CDR2 SNEGSKA (reference sequence). CDR3: CSAREGLARANEQYF. Written as DNA, the CDR3 is TGCAGTGCTAGAGAAGGACTAGCGAGAGCTAACGAGCAGTACTTC.

This clonotype was found a few times. This rearrangement joins TRBV4-3 to TRBJ1-6; D remains ambiguous. V lost 1 base and J lost 5, with 15 bases in between. The V gene's germline CDR1 is LGHNA and CDR2 YSLEER. This CDR3 has 17 residues. The CDR3 region is CASSQGAGPGDNSPLHF. For the CDR3, the DNA is TGCGCCAGCAGCCAAGGGGCCGGGCCAGGAGATAATTCACCCCTCCACTTT.

The chain joins TRBV5-6 to TRBJ2-1; D may be TRBD2 (7 bases). Germline lookup yields CDR1 SGHDT and CDR2 YYEEEE. This CDR3 comprises 15 residues. V lost 2 bases and J 7 bases, leaving 16 bases between the germline ends. This CDR3 reads CASSFFAGAANEQFF. The CDR3 DNA is TGTGCCAGCAGCTTCTTTGCGGGGGCGGCTAATGAGCAGTTCTTC.

This clonotype was observed a few times. The rearrangement links TRBV20-1 to TRBJ2-7, with no clear D. The germline gives CDR1 DFQATT, CDR2 SNEGSKA (reference sequence). The length of the CDR3 is 12 residues. CDR3 sequence reads: CSLWVLSDEQYF. As DNA, the CDR3 is TGCAGCCTTTGGGTTCTTTCGGACGAGCAGTACTTC.

This chain connects TRBV7-6 to TRBJ2-3, with 7 bases fitting TRBD2. Germline CDR1 reads SGHVS; CDR2 reads FNYEAQ. This CDR3 comprises 15 residues. With 1 base clipped from V and 5 bases from J, the junction kept 6 bases outside the gene matches. CDR3 sequence reads: CASSLVAGARDTQYF. CDR3 coding DNA: TGTGCCAGCAGCTTAGTGGCGGGAGCCAGAGATACGCAGTATTTT.

The chain employs TRBV4-1 and TRBJ2-7; D might be TRBD2 (5 bases). The CDR3 runs 15 residues. Germline loops: CDR1 MGHRA, CDR2 YSYEKL. Trimming took 4 bases from V and 3 from J, leaving 16 bases between them. The CDR3 coding sequence is TGCGCCAGCAGCCCCCTATGGGAGTCAGGCTACGAGCAGTACTTC. It yields the protein CASSPLWESGYEQYF.